What follows describes a single TCR beta chain. This clonotype has a handful of counts. No antigen is known for it. Base qualities are not provided; no much larger clone lies one nucleotide away. Sequencing used an Illumina HiSeq 1500. TCRdb applied fastp at Q25 and MiXCR to the public reads, then kept only in-frame beta chains. Records with the same CDR3 protein are collapsed into one entry carrying the most frequent genes and DNA. This sample gives 150,000 to 200,000 distinct CDR3 sequences in total; 17% of them show up just once. The ten largest clones take up 18% of the sample. The record originates from a study of T cell repertoires in cytomegalovirus infection (dated by TCRdb to between 2018 and 2020). Context from the whole study: Donor HLA type was relevant to the analysis, as public TCR beta signatures indicated carriage of CMV infection together with the matching HLA type. Broader findings and caveats from the paper: Cumulative frequency of public TCR beta family members discriminated carriers of CMV infection plus the relevant HLA type in this cohort and an independent roughly 320-donor cohort. The ex vivo response was dominated by HLA-C-restricted CMV-specific TCR beta clonotypes, which also provided the single most frequent clonotype in two of eight donors.

Sequenced material: CD8+ T cells from PBMCs. This TCR was recovered from a human donor in good health (CMV status not recorded). Some clones in this sample may be carry-over from other donors' samples.

The CDR3 protein sequence reads: CASTSGGTRENTGELFF. The DNA sequence follows: TGTGCCAGCACCAGTGGAGGGACTAGGGAGAACACCGGGGAGCTGTTTTTT. The chain employs TRBV27 and TRBJ2-2; TRBD2 agrees with 8 junctional bases. From cysteine to phenylalanine, the CDR3 is 17 amino acids long. Of all the DNA, just the CDR3 is kept, 51 bases in frame from base 1. In the germline V gene (reference sequence), CDR1 corresponds to MNHEY and CDR2 to SMNVEV. V loses 7 bases at its end and J loses 1 base; junction bases beyond the gene matches: 11.